The 18 T cell receptor beta chains below come from one sample, sequenced in a study of blood T cell repertoires in COVID-19. Libraries were prepared by immunoSEQ multiplex PCR; TCRdb keeps only in-frame clonotypes and omits some of them. In the table there are around 130,000 clones, 80% to 85% of which are singletons. Material: peripheral blood. The source of these receptors is a man aged 55-75 years with acute or convalescent COVID-19.

The chain uses TRBV27 and TRBJ2-7; TRBD2 aligns across 10 bases. Germline CDR1 reads MNHEY; CDR2 reads SMNVEV (reference sequence). This CDR3 has 13 amino acids. The V and J ends lost 9 bases and 4 bases, in that order; junction bases with no gene match: 6. CDR3 loop: CASRPSGSYEQYF. The CDR3 region has the DNA TGTGCCAGTCGACCTAGCGGGAGTTACGAGCAGTACTTC.

J is TRBJ2-1 and V is TRBV18, with 7 bases fitting TRBD2. Germline lookup yields CDR1 KGHSH and CDR2 LQKENI. The CDR3 loop spans 13 amino acids. J lost 10 bases, V lost 2 bases, and 5 bases had no gene match. The CDR3, as DNA: TGTGCCAGCTCACCAGGCCTAGCGGAAGAGCAGTTCTTC. Its protein is CASSPGLAEEQFF.

The rearrangement joins TRBV5-1 to TRBJ2-1, with 11 positions matching TRBD2. The CDR3 spans 16 residues. Trimming at V came to 4 bases and at J to 3 bases, leaving 6 bases not matched to a gene. In germline, CDR1 is SGHRS, CDR2 YFSETQ. This chain's CDR3 is CASSDGTSGDYNEQFF. As DNA, the CDR3 is TGCGCCAGCAGCGACGGGACTAGCGGTGACTACAATGAGCAGTTCTTC.

This clone was seen more than once but under ten times. This chain uses TRBV28 with TRBJ1-2; D gene ambiguous. Germline V lookup: CDR1 MDHEN, CDR2 SYDVKM. Trimming removed 6 bases from V and 14 bases from J, with 19 bases in between. This CDR3 region has 12 residues. The CDR3 nucleotides read TGTGCCAGCAGCTCCCTCAGCGGTCGGTGGACCTTC. Encoded protein: CASSSLSGRWTF.

The V and J genes are TRBV5-4 and TRBJ1-1; tentatively, D is TRBD1 (5 bases). V lost 1 base and J 7 bases, leaving 11 bases between the germline ends. Looked up from germline, CDR1 is SGHNT and CDR2 is YYREEE (reference sequence). This CDR3 comprises 13 residues. CDR3 bases: TGTGCCAGCAGCTTGAAAGGGACTGTTGAAGCTTTCTTT. It specifies CASSLKGTVEAFF.

CDR3 region: CASRNRGPETQYF. The CDR3, as DNA: TGTGCCAGCAGGAACAGGGGTCCGGAGACCCAGTACTTC. This rearrangement joins TRBV28 to TRBJ2-5, with 7 positions matching TRBD1. Germline-derived CDR1 and CDR2 are MDHEN and SYDVKM. The V and J ends lost 6 bases and 5 bases, in that order; junction bases with no gene match: 6. The CDR3 contains 13 residues. Full variable domain (remainder filled in from reference TRBV28 and TRBJ2-5): DVKVTQSSRYLVKRTGEKVFLECVQDMDHENMFWYRQDPGLGLRLIYFSYDVKMKEKGDIPEGYSVSREKKERFSLILESASTNQTSMYLCASRNRGPETQYFGPGTRLLVL.

V gene TRBV13 combines with J gene TRBJ1-2, with D uncertain. The CDR3 extends over 13 amino acids. Germline V gene data show CDR1 as PRHDT and CDR2 as FYEKMQ (reference sequence). Deletions cut 9 bases from V and 4 bases from J, with 15 bases between. The CDR3 DNA follows: TGTGCCAGTGCCCAACCCGGTTCCTATGGCTACACCTTC. It specifies CASAQPGSYGYTF.

The rearrangement joins TRBV24-1 to TRBJ1-5; D not certain. Trimming shortened V by 3 bases and J by 5 bases, and 7 bases separated the two germline ends. There are 13 residues in the CDR3. Germline V CDR1 and CDR2: KGHDR, SFDVKD. CDR3 sequence reads: CATSDQRDQPQHF. CDR3 in DNA: TGTGCCACCAGTGATCAGAGGGATCAGCCCCAGCATTTT.

The chain has TRBV19 and TRBJ1-3; 8 bases map to TRBD1. The germline V gene encodes CDR1 LNHDA and CDR2 SQIVND (reference sequence). The ends lost 4 bases at V and 5 bases at J; junction bases unmatched: 10. The CDR3 totals 16 residues. The CDR3 spells CASSTSDRGIRNTIYF. The CDR3, as DNA: TGTGCCAGTAGTACCTCAGACAGGGGAATTCGAAACACCATATATTTT.

This chain uses TRBV2 with TRBJ1-2; 7 bases map to TRBD1. Germline V gives CDR1 SNHLY, CDR2 FYNNEI. The junction had 11 bases not matched to a gene; V was cut back by 5 bases and J by 8 bases. This CDR3 contains 14 residues. CDR3 DNA sequence: TGTGCCAGCAGTTATTCTTTGTCGGACAGGGGCTACACCTTC. Encoded protein: CASSYSLSDRGYTF.

The V call is TRBV19, the J call TRBJ1-2, with 10 bases identical to TRBD1. From germline, CDR1 is LNHDA and CDR2 SQIVND (reference sequence). The length of the CDR3 is 11 residues. Trimming removed 10 bases from V and 6 bases from J; junction bases left unmatched: 2. The CDR3 loop is CATGTGDGYTF. The CDR3 nucleotides are TGTGCCACAGGGACAGGGGATGGCTACACCTTC.

V gene TRBV6-5 combines with J gene TRBJ1-1; D remains ambiguous. Trimming stripped 2 bases from V and 5 bases from J, with 9 bases between. From germline, CDR1 is MNHEY and CDR2 SVGAGI. This CDR3 region has 13 residues. CDR3 protein: CASSYRAGTEAFF. The DNA of the CDR3 is TGTGCCAGCAGTTACAGGGCGGGGACTGAAGCTTTCTTT.

The V and J genes are TRBV24-1 and TRBJ2-7; 10 bases line up with TRBD1. This CDR3 contains 17 residues. Per germline, CDR1 KGHDR and CDR2 SFDVKD. Trimming took 3 bases from V and 5 from J; bases not matched to a gene: 12. DNA for the CDR3: TGTGCCACCAGTGATCCCCGAGACCGGGACAGGGGCCACGAGCAGTACTTC. Amino acid sequence: CATSDPRDRDRGHEQYF.

The V call is TRBV29-1, the J call TRBJ2-2; TRBD2 matches 9 bases. V lost 6 bases to trimming and J lost 1 base; unmatched junction nucleotides: 3. Looked up from germline, CDR1 is SQVTM and CDR2 is ANQGSEA. This CDR3 is 14 amino acids long. CDR3 residues: CSVGSGGNTGELFF. CDR3 in DNA: TGCAGCGTGGGTAGCGGGGGGAACACCGGGGAGCTGTTTTTT.

The rearrangement joins TRBV19 to TRBJ1-5; D is unresolved. Germline values: CDR1 LNHDA, CDR2 SQIVND (reference sequence). This CDR3 is 15 amino acids long. V was shortened by 3 bases and J by 2 bases, with 11 bases between the two germline ends. The CDR3 bases are TGTGCCAGTAGTATCGGGAGCGGGGGCAATCAGCCCCAGCATTTT. Protein: CASSIGSGGNQPQHF.

This chain links TRBV4-2 with TRBJ2-3; weak D call: TRBD1 (5 bases). Germline V CDR1 and CDR2: LGHNA, YNFKEQ. V shed 4 bases and J shed 4 bases, with 12 bases lying between them. The CDR3 consists of 14 residues. As DNA, the CDR3 is TGTGCCAGCAGCCCCCGGGTAGGGGCAGATACGCAGTATTTT. As protein: CASSPRVGADTQYF.

The rearrangement links TRBV6-4 to TRBJ1-1; TRBD1 might be the D (6 bases). Germline V gene sequence: CDR1 MRHNA, CDR2 SNTAGT. Trimming left V 5 bases short and J 4 bases short, with 11 bases between. This CDR3 contains 13 residues. DNA of the CDR3: TGTGCCAGCAGTAACAGGGTTGGCACTGAAGCTTTCTTT. Its protein product is CASSNRVGTEAFF.

The chain has TRBV3-1 (or the pseudogene TRBV3-2) and TRBJ2-5, with 9 positions matching TRBD2. The CDR3 covers 16 residues. V gave up 1 base and J gave up 6 bases; unmatched junction bases: 9. Germline V gene data show CDR1 as LGHDT and CDR2 as YNNKEL (reference sequence). CDR3 residues: CASSQVGGSGGKTQYF. The CDR3 DNA reads TGTGCCAGCAGCCAAGTGGGAGGTAGCGGGGGAAAGACCCAGTACTTC.